This is a list of T cell receptor beta chains from one sample in a study of shared clonotypes between healthy human individuals. Some clones are missing from TCRdb's copy, which holds only in-frame ones; the method was immunoSEQ multiplex PCR. This table holds 2 million to 3 million clones, 93% found once. The sequenced sample consisted of naive CD4+ T cells from PBMCs. Receptor source: a man younger than 30 in good health. Some clones in this sample may be carry-over from other donors' samples. Each CDR3 is given with its conserved first and last residue. The order of the fields is V gene, clone size, J gene, D gene, CDR3 protein, CDR3 DNA. The D gene is left open where the match is weak. The size field is filled for only some rows; it gives once, few, many or a size class.

V: TRBV18; size: NA; J: TRBJ2-7; D: TRBD1; CDR3: CASSPPGPGGDEQYF; DNA: TGTGCCAGCTCACCACCAGGGCCAGGGGGCGACGAGCAGTACTTC
V: TRBV13; size: NA; J: TRBJ2-5; D: NA; CDR3: CASNSDNAYQETQYF; DNA: TGTGCCAGCAACTCCGACAATGCGTACCAAGAGACCCAGTACTTC
V: TRBV5-4; size: few; J: TRBJ2-7; D: TRBD2; CDR3: CASSDKRGLAYEQYF; DNA: TGTGCCAGCAGTGACAAGCGGGGGCTGGCCTACGAGCAGTACTTC
V: TRBV9; size: NA; J: TRBJ2-3; D: NA; CDR3: CASTTNPRETDTQYF; DNA: TGTGCCAGCACCACCAACCCGCGGGAAACAGATACGCAGTATTTT
V: TRBV29-1; size: NA; J: TRBJ2-7; D: TRBD1; CDR3: CSVWDRSSYEQYF; DNA: TGCAGCGTATGGGACAGGAGCTCCTACGAGCAGTACTTC
V: TRBV20-1; size: NA; J: TRBJ2-1; D: NA; CDR3: CSVRRGLEQFF; DNA: TGCAGTGTCCGAAGAGGACTTGAGCAGTTCTTC
V: TRBV5-1; size: NA; J: TRBJ1-1; D: NA; CDR3: CASSLRTLEDTEAFF; DNA: TGCGCCAGCAGCTTACGGACATTGGAGGACACTGAAGCTTTCTTT
V: TRBV15; size: NA; J: TRBJ1-5; D: NA; CDR3: CATSGWGGFNQPQHF; DNA: TGTGCCACCAGCGGGTGGGGGGGGTTCAATCAGCCCCAGCATTTT
V: TRBV30; size: NA; J: TRBJ2-3; D: NA; CDR3: CAWSRADTQYF; DNA: TGTGCCTGGAGTAGGGCCGATACGCAGTATTTT
V: TRBV29-1; size: NA; J: TRBJ2-5; D: NA; CDR3: CSVEGGRAQETQYF; DNA: TGCAGCGTTGAAGGCGGCAGGGCCCAAGAGACCCAGTACTTC
V: TRBV7-2; size: NA; J: TRBJ2-2; D: NA; CDR3: CASSQRWPSNTGELFF; DNA: TGTGCCAGCAGCCAACGTTGGCCTTCGAACACCGGGGAGCTGTTTTTT
V: TRBV6-1; size: NA; J: TRBJ1-4; D: TRBD1; CDR3: CASSGRQGAGNEKLFF; DNA: TGTGCCAGCAGTGGACGACAGGGGGCCGGTAATGAAAAACTGTTTTTT
V: TRBV28; size: NA; J: TRBJ1-4; D: NA; CDR3: CASSPRDGLEKLFF; DNA: TGTGCCAGCAGTCCCCGGGACGGACTTGAAAAACTGTTTTTT
V: TRBV5-1; size: NA; J: TRBJ2-2; D: NA; CDR3: CASSIGGSGTGELFF; DNA: TGCGCCAGCTCCATCGGGGGCTCGGGCACCGGGGAGCTGTTTTTT
V: TRBV7-8; size: NA; J: TRBJ1-2; D: TRBD1; CDR3: CASSRGTGQSNYGYTF; DNA: TGTGCCAGCAGCCGCGGGACAGGGCAATCTAACTATGGCTACACCTTC
V: TRBV27; size: NA; J: TRBJ2-1; D: NA; CDR3: CASSFRVSANEQFF; DNA: TGTGCCAGCAGTTTTAGGGTTAGCGCCAATGAGCAGTTCTTC
V: TRBV7-3; size: once; J: TRBJ2-3; D: NA; CDR3: CASSPRQTGPNTQYF; DNA: TGTGCCAGCAGCCCGAGACAGACGGGCCCGAATACGCAGTATTTT
V: TRBV6-6; size: NA; J: TRBJ2-7; D: NA; CDR3: CASSSTPSSYEQYF; DNA: TGTGCCAGCAGTTCGACACCGAGCTCCTACGAGCAGTACTTC
V: TRBV7-2; size: NA; J: TRBJ2-7; D: NA; CDR3: CASSPPGGGTEQYF; DNA: TGTGCCAGCAGCCCCCCCGGAGGGGGAACCGAGCAGTACTTC
V: TRBV11-1; size: NA; J: TRBJ1-1; D: NA; CDR3: CASSSGGNTEAFF; DNA: TGTGCCAGCAGCTCCGGGGGGAACACTGAAGCTTTCTTT